A selection of T cell receptor beta chains follows, all from one sample in a study of technical replicates of blood from four donors. Libraries were prepared by immunoSEQ multiplex PCR; TCRdb keeps only in-frame clonotypes and omits some of them. Of approximately 79,000 clones listed, approximately 91% are singletons. The source material was T cells isolated from PBMCs. These receptors originate from a human donor in good health. CDR3s include the opening cysteine and the closing phenylalanine or tryptophan. The D gene is left open where the match is weak. The size field is filled for only some rows; it gives once, few, many or a size class.

J gene,V gene,D gene,clone size,CDR3 DNA,CDR3 protein
TRBJ2-1,TRBV9,TRBD2,.,TGTGCCAGCAGCGTAGAACTAGCGGACTACAATGAGCAGTTCTTC,CASSVELADYNEQFF
TRBJ1-2,TRBV5-6,TRBD1,.,TGTGCCAGCAGCCCCTGGACAGGGGGCGGCTACACCTTC,CASSPWTGGGYTF
TRBJ2-7,TRBV6-5,.,.,TGTGCCAGCAGTCCCGGCTGGGGGGGCCTCGAGCAGTACTTC,CASSPGWGGLEQYF
TRBJ2-7,TRBV2,TRBD2,.,TGTGCCAGCAGTAGTGGGGTTGGACTAGCGGACTACGAGCAGTACTTC,CASSSGVGLADYEQYF
TRBJ2-2,TRBV28,TRBD2,.,TGTGCCAGCAGAGATGGCGGGAGGAGTATGGTCGGGGAGCTGTTTTTT,CASRDGGRSMVGELFF
TRBJ1-2,TRBV27,.,.,TGTGCCAGCAGTTTATCCGGGGAGAGCTACACCTTC,CASSLSGESYTF
TRBJ2-7,TRBV4-3,TRBD1,.,TGCGCCAGCAGCCAAGAGCCGGGACAGTACAACTACGAGCAGTACTTC,CASSQEPGQYNYEQYF
TRBJ1-3,TRBV5-4,.,.,TGTGCCAGCAGCTTGGTGCCGGTGGGAAACACCATATATTTT,CASSLVPVGNTIYF
TRBJ2-3,TRBV27,.,.,TGTGCCAGCATCCCTCCGATACGGGGTGACACAGATACGCAGTATTTT,CASIPPIRGDTDTQYF
TRBJ2-2,TRBV6-4,TRBD2,.,TGTGCCAGCAGTGACTGGGGGGGAAACACCGGGGAGCTGTTTTTT,CASSDWGGNTGELFF
TRBJ2-7,TRBV28,TRBD2,.,TGTGCCAGCAGTGACGGGACTAGTCCCTACGAGCAGTACTTC,CASSDGTSPYEQYF
TRBJ2-7,TRBV10-1,.,.,TGCGCCAGCAGTGAGTATCTGGGCGCCTCCTACGAGCAGTACTTC,CASSEYLGASYEQYF
TRBJ1-1,TRBV7-6,.,once,TGTGCCAGCAGCGTCAACAGGGTTGGCACTGAAGCTTTCTTT,CASSVNRVGTEAFF
TRBJ2-1,TRBV29-1,.,.,TGCAGCGTTGAACTAGCGTTCAATGAGCAGTTCTTC,CSVELAFNEQFF
TRBJ1-2,TRBV5-6,.,.,TGTGCCAGCAGCTTGGGAACAGTTAACTATGGCTACACCTTC,CASSLGTVNYGYTF
TRBJ2-3,TRBV11-2,TRBD2,.,TGTGCCAGCAGCTTATTAGCGGGAGGCGGAGATACGCAGTATTTT,CASSLLAGGGDTQYF
TRBJ1-1,TRBV27,.,.,TGTGCCAGCAGTTTGTCCAGGGGGAACACTGAAGCTTTCTTT,CASSLSRGNTEAFF
TRBJ2-1,TRBV11-2,TRBD2,.,TGTGCCAGCAGCTTAGTTGGCGGACTAGGGGAGCAGTTCTTC,CASSLVGGLGEQFF
TRBJ1-1,TRBV2,TRBD1,.,TGTGCCAGCAGTGAGGGACAGGTCGAGGTAGCTTTCTTT,CASSEGQVEVAFF